This TCR beta chain was identified during a study of blood T cell repertoires in COVID-19. Looking at the study overall: Samples taken during acute and convalescent COVID-19 were collected in the United States, Italy and Spain. T cells, B-cell-depleted T cells, or PBMCs supplied cDNA or gDNA.

Authors' processing steps: Estimation of nucleated cell counts was performed using reference gene primer amplification. TCRdb's copy holds only in-frame clones and misses some; the assay was immunoSEQ multiplex PCR. V, J and clone size were drawn from that table, and D and trimming were deduced from the DNA. The sample contains 300,000 or so clones, roughly 84% of which appear only once. Per the germline V gene, CDR1 is SGHNT and CDR2 is YYREEE (reference sequence). Deletions cut 3 bases from V and 4 bases from J, with 13 bases between. This CDR3 has 14 amino acids. The receptor comes from a man in his fifties or sixties with active or convalescent COVID-19. The sequenced material came from peripheral blood. The rearrangement links TRBV5-4 to TRBJ1-2; TRBD1 might be the D (6 bases). CDR3 residues: CASSSGQQTYGYTF. Written as DNA, the CDR3 is TGTGCCAGCAGCTCAGGACAGCAGACCTATGGCTACACCTTC.